A selection of T cell receptor beta chains follows, all from one sample in a study of T cells in tumors after PD-1 blockade. Using immunoSEQ multiplex PCR, the repertoire was profiled, and TCRdb retains in-frame clones only, with some absent. The table has some 24,000 clones, around four fifths seen once; the top ten hold more than 10%. Sequences were derived from PBMCs, sampled after anti-PD-1 treatment. Receptor source: a human donor with basal cell carcinoma. Each CDR3 is given with its conserved first and last residue. Each record gives: J gene, V gene, CDR3 length, clone size, D gene, CDR3 protein, CDR3 DNA. The D gene is left open where the match is weak. The listing skips clone size in some rows; elsewhere it reads once, few, many or a size class.

TRBJ1-2 | TRBV6-5 | 12 | once | - | CASLGANYGYTF | TGTGCCAGTCTAGGTGCTAACTATGGCTACACCTTC
TRBJ2-1 | TRBV5-1 | 15 | - | TRBD1 | CASRPGTGGNNEQFF | TGCGCCAGCAGACCCGGGACAGGGGGCAATAATGAGCAGTTCTTC
TRBJ2-3 | TRBV18 | 14 | few | - | CASRTDYSTDTQYF | TGTGCCAGCCGGACAGACTATAGCACAGATACGCAGTATTTT
TRBJ2-7 | TRBV2 | 12 | - | - | CASSEQEYEQYF | TGTGCCAGCAGTGAACAGGAGTACGAGCAGTACTTC
TRBJ2-7 | TRBV5-5 | 15 | - | TRBD1 | CASSLGDRVVYEQYF | TGTGCCAGCAGCTTGGGGGACAGGGTAGTTTACGAGCAGTACTTC
TRBJ1-2 | TRBV5-1 | 15 | once | - | CASSLVAGVLDGYTF | TGCGCCAGCAGCTTGGTAGCAGGGGTTTTGGATGGCTACACCTTC
TRBJ1-6 | TRBV27 | 16 | - | TRBD1 | CASSARDRGYNSPLHF | TGTGCCAGCAGTGCCCGGGACAGGGGCTATAATTCACCCCTCCACTTT
TRBJ2-4 | TRBV7-2 | 19 | - | - | CASSLFSVNLGEEGDIQYF | TGTGCCAGCAGCTTATTTTCTGTGAACTTGGGGGAGGAAGGGGACATTCAGTACTTC
TRBJ1-6 | TRBV3-1/TRBV3-2 | 15 | - | - | CASSQSDRYNSPLHF | TGTGCCAGCAGCCAATCGGACAGATATAATTCACCCCTCCACTTT
TRBJ2-1 | TRBV30 | 14 | - | - | CAWSGGRAYNEQFF | TGTGCCTGGAGTGGGGGCAGGGCGTACAATGAGCAGTTCTTC
TRBJ1-5 | TRBV5-5 | 13 | - | - | CASSLGELQPQHF | TGTGCCAGCAGCTTGGGCGAACTTCAGCCCCAGCATTTT
TRBJ2-2 | TRBV19 | 13 | - | - | CASSFHHTGELFF | TGTGCCAGTAGTTTCCACCATACCGGGGAGCTGTTTTTT
TRBJ2-1 | TRBV27 | 14 | - | - | CASSSNRGYNEQFF | TGTGCCAGCAGTTCGAATAGGGGTTACAATGAGCAGTTCTTC
TRBJ1-2 | TRBV9 | 13 | - | TRBD1 | CASSDRDLYGYTF | TGTGCCAGCAGTGACAGGGATCTCTATGGCTACACCTTC
TRBJ2-2 | TRBV2 | 13 | - | - | CASRKDGPGELFF | TGTGCCAGCAGAAAGGACGGTCCCGGGGAGCTGTTTTTT
TRBJ2-1 | TRBV5-1 | 15 | - | TRBD2 | CASSSVAGGLNEQFF | TGCGCCAGCAGCTCCGTAGCGGGGGGGCTTAATGAGCAGTTCTTC
TRBJ2-3 | TRBV7-9 | 16 | few | - | CASSLDFPTSTDTQYF | TGTGCCAGCAGCTTGGACTTCCCAACTAGCACAGATACGCAGTATTTT
TRBJ2-4 | TRBV5-1 | 18 | - | TRBD1 | CASSLGQGDGSAKNIQYF | TGCGCCAGCAGCTTGGGACAGGGGGATGGGTCGGCCAAAAACATTCAGTACTTC
TRBJ1-2 | TRBV19 | 16 | - | TRBD1 | CASRDRGMGPLYGYTF | TGTGCCAGTCGGGACAGGGGAATGGGGCCTTTGTATGGCTACACCTTC
TRBJ1-3 | TRBV9 | 15 | - | - | CASSPEGSSGNTIYF | TGTGCCAGCAGCCCGGAGGGGAGCTCTGGAAACACCATATATTTT
TRBJ2-2 | TRBV5-4 | 15 | - | - | CASSSRSKNTGELFF | TGTGCCAGCAGCTCCAGGTCCAAGAACACCGGGGAGCTGTTTTTT
TRBJ1-3 | TRBV9 | 16 | - | - | CASSVLPTNSGNTIYF | TGTGCCAGCAGCGTGTTACCGACTAACTCTGGAAACACCATATATTTT
TRBJ1-5 | TRBV6-5 | 12 | once | - | CASGRGNQPQHF | TGTGCCAGCGGTCGGGGTAATCAGCCCCAGCATTTT
TRBJ2-3 | TRBV14 | 14 | - | - | CASSRWGGADTQYF | TGTGCCAGCAGCCGGTGGGGGGGCGCAGATACGCAGTATTTT
TRBJ2-1 | TRBV6-6 | 14 | - | - | CASFRGPAYNEQFF | TGTGCCAGCTTTAGAGGCCCCGCCTACAATGAGCAGTTCTTC
TRBJ2-3 | TRBV5-1 | 14 | few | - | CASSPDSHTDTQYF | TGCGCCAGCAGCCCGGACAGTCACACAGATACGCAGTATTTT
TRBJ2-5 | TRBV5-1 | 15 | - | TRBD1 | CASSWTGENQETQYF | TGCGCCAGCAGCTGGACAGGGGAAAACCAAGAGACCCAGTACTTC
TRBJ2-5 | TRBV19 | 15 | - | - | CASSMGEGGRETQYF | TGTGCCAGTAGTATGGGCGAGGGAGGCCGAGAGACCCAGTACTTC
TRBJ1-4 | TRBV30 | 14 | - | TRBD1 | CAWSWGQGGEKLFF | TGTGCCTGGAGTTGGGGACAGGGGGGTGAAAAACTGTTTTTT
TRBJ2-7 | TRBV3-1/TRBV3-2 | 16 | - | - | CASSHRGGGSSSEQYF | TGTGCCAGCAGCCATAGAGGGGGTGGCTCATCCTCCGAGCAGTACTTC
TRBJ1-1 | TRBV30 | 11 | few | - | CAWGAAREAFF | TGTGCCTGGGGGGCTGCCCGTGAAGCTTTCTTT
TRBJ1-5 | TRBV28 | 14 | - | TRBD1 | CASSKGGGGQPQHF | TGTGCCAGCAGTAAAGGGGGCGGTGGGCAGCCCCAGCATTTT
TRBJ1-5 | TRBV30 | 14 | - | - | CAWSRGRANQPQHF | TGTGCCTGGAGCCGGGGCAGGGCGAATCAGCCCCAGCATTTT
TRBJ2-2 | TRBV29-1 | 16 | - | - | CSVEGVDLKNTGELFF | TGCAGCGTTGAAGGCGTTGACCTAAAGAACACCGGGGAGCTGTTTTTT
TRBJ1-5 | TRBV10-1 | 13 | - | - | CASSSDRNQPQHF | TGCGCCAGCAGCTCCGACAGGAATCAGCCCCAGCATTTT
TRBJ2-7 | TRBV21-1 | 16 | - | - | CASSRTSGGHSYEQYF | TGTGCCAGCAGCAGGACTAGCGGGGGGCACTCCTACGAGCAGTACTTC
TRBJ2-5 | TRBV30 | 13 | - | - | CACAGAHQETQYF | TGTGCCTGCGCGGGGGCCCACCAAGAGACCCAGTACTTC
TRBJ2-5 | TRBV19 | 13 | - | - | CATSDITQETQYF | TGTGCCACCTCGGACATCACTCAAGAGACCCAGTACTTC
TRBJ1-1 | TRBV29-1 | 12 | once | - | CSVKRANTEAFF | TGCAGCGTTAAGAGGGCGAACACTGAAGCTTTCTTT
TRBJ2-2 | TRBV30 | 14 | - | - | CAWSALPYTGELFF | TGTGCCTGGAGCGCTCTCCCCTACACCGGGGAGCTGTTTTTT
TRBJ2-1 | TRBV9 | 16 | - | - | CASSVEGETGNNEQFF | TGTGCCAGCAGCGTAGAAGGGGAAACAGGGAACAATGAGCAGTTCTTC
TRBJ1-1 | TRBV3-1/TRBV3-2 | 20 | - | - | CASSLRDREVFAQKNTEAFF | TGTGCCAGCAGCCTGAGGGATCGAGAGGTCTTTGCACAGAAGAACACTGAAGCTTTCTTT
TRBJ1-2 | TRBV5-1 | 15 | few | - | CASSLVDGASGGYTF | TGCGCCAGCAGCTTGGTCGATGGGGCATCTGGGGGCTACACCTTC
TRBJ2-5 | TRBV4-2 | 17 | - | TRBD1 | CASSQDGRGNDRETQYF | TGTGCCAGCAGCCAAGACGGCAGGGGGAACGATAGGGAGACCCAGTACTTC
TRBJ1-6 | TRBV14 | 17 | - | TRBD1 | CASSQYRGWPPSSPLHF | TGTGCCAGCAGCCAATACAGGGGTTGGCCCCCCTCATCACCCCTCCACTTT
TRBJ1-4 | TRBV27 | 17 | - | - | CASSPKKTGDANEKLFF | TGTGCCAGCAGTCCCAAAAAGACAGGAGACGCTAATGAAAAACTGTTTTTT
TRBJ2-6 | TRBV7-3 | 18 | - | - | CASSLTKKGPSGANVLTF | TGTGCCAGCAGCTTAACAAAAAAGGGGCCCTCTGGGGCCAACGTCCTGACTTTC
TRBJ2-6 | TRBV12-3/TRBV12-4 | 13 | - | - | CASSLSGANVLTF | TGTGCCAGCAGTTTAAGTGGGGCCAACGTCCTGACTTTC